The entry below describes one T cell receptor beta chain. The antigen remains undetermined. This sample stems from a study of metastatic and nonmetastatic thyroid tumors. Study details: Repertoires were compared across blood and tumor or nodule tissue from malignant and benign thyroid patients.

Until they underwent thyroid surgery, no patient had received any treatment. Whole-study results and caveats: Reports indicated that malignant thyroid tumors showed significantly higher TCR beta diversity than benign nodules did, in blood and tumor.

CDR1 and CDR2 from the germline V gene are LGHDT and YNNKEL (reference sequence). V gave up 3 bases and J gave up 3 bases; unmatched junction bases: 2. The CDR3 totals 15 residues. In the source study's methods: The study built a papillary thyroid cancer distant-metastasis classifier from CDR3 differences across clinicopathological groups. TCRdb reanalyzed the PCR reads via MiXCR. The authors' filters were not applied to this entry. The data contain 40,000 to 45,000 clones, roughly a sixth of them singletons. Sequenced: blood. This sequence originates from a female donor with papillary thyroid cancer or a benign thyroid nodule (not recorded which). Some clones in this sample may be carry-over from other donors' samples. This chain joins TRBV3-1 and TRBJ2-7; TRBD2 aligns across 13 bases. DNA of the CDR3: TGTGCCAGCAGCCAGGGGACTAGCGGGGTCTACGAGCAGTACGTC. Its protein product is CASSQGTSGVYEQYV.